This T cell receptor (beta chain) was profiled in a study of blood T cell repertoires in COVID-19. Study at large: The origin of the acute and convalescent COVID-19 samples was the United States, Italy and Spain. T cells, B-cell-depleted T cells, or PBMCs supplied cDNA or gDNA.

Per the authors' pipeline: Cell counts per sample came from amplifying reference gene primers. The table came from immunoSEQ multiplex PCR; TCRdb's copy has only in-frame clones and leaves some out. The V and J calls and the clone size are those of that table, but D and trimming were determined from the DNA. The sample lists some 270,000 clones, 75% to 90% occurring once. There are 15 residues in the CDR3. The V end was cut by 7 bases, the J end by 2 bases, with 13 bases between. Germline values: CDR1 SGHRS, CDR2 YFSETQ. J is TRBJ1-6 and V is TRBV5-1; D is possibly TRBD1 (6 bases). This clonotype originated in a woman in her thirties or forties who had recovered from COVID-19. Sample: peripheral blood. CDR3 DNA sequence: TGCGCCAGCGGGCAGGGGTCCACCTATAATTCACCCCTCCACTTT. Translated, it gives CASGQGSTYNSPLHF. The full variable domain, completed using reference TRBV5-1 and TRBJ1-6, is KAGVTQTPRYLIKTRGQQVTLSCSPISGHRSVSWYQQTPGQGLQFLFEYFSETQRNKGNFPGRFSGRQFSNSRSEMNVSTLELGDSALYLCASGQGSTYNSPLHFGNGTRLTVT.